One and the same sample provided the 7 T cell receptor beta chains below, sequenced in a study of blood T cell repertoires in COVID-19. Data came from immunoSEQ multiplex PCR; TCRdb stores just in-frame clones and leaves some out. The table records roughly 460,000 clones, 85% to 90% of them present only once. The source material was peripheral blood. These receptor sequences come from a man aged 18-30 years with COVID-19, enrolled during active disease.

The chain's CDR3 is CAWGPGGHGTEAFF. CDR3 in DNA: TGTGCCTGGGGACCGGGGGGACACGGGACTGAAGCTTTCTTT. The J gene is TRBJ1-1, the V gene TRBV30; maybe TRBD1 (6 bases). The CDR3 is 14 residues long. CDR1 and CDR2 (germline): GTSNPN, SVGIG (reference sequence). Between the trimmed V and J ends, which lost 5 bases and 5 bases, there was a span of 18 bases.

The CDR3 nucleotides read TGTGCCAGCAGCTTGGGGACAGGGTTTAGCAATCAGCCCCAGCATTTT. Its protein is CASSLGTGFSNQPQHF. The chain carries TRBV5-5 and TRBJ1-5; TRBD1 agrees at 8 bases. The CDR3 has 16 amino acids. The germline V gene has CDR1 SGHKS and CDR2 YYEKEE (reference sequence). The J segment lost 0 bases and the V segment lost 0 bases, leaving 2 bases of the junction unmatched.

This chain uses TRBV18 with TRBJ2-5; D is uncertain. CDR1 and CDR2 (germline): KGHSH, LQKENI. Trimming stripped 2 bases from V and 11 bases from J, with 18 bases between. The CDR3 totals 14 residues. CDR3 DNA: TGTGCCAGCTCACCATTGTCTCCCCCAGAGGCTCAGTACTTC. The encoded protein is CASSPLSPPEAQYF.

CDR3 protein: CASSQESAGLSSGNTIYF. As DNA, the CDR3 is TGTGCCAGCAGCCAAGAATCGGCTGGGCTTAGCTCTGGAAACACCATATATTTT. The J gene is TRBJ1-3, the V gene TRBV3-1 (or the pseudogene TRBV3-2); D is unresolved. In germline, CDR1 is LGHDT, CDR2 YNNKEL (reference sequence). The CDR3 has 18 amino acids. V was pared by 0 bases and J by 0 bases, with 15 bases between.

In DNA, the CDR3 is TGTGCCACCAGTGATTTGCCGAGCCTGATAGCGGGAGGGCTGGGTTTTTACGAGCAGTACTTC. Encoded protein: CATSDLPSLIAGGLGFYEQYF. V is TRBV24-1 and J is TRBJ2-7; 11 bases fit TRBD2. V dropped 0 bases and J dropped 4; count of bases not matched to a gene: 19. Germline CDR1 and CDR2: KGHDR and SFDVKD. This CDR3 region has 21 residues.

This clone has just one count. This chain uses TRBV5-1 with TRBJ2-6, with D tentatively TRBD1 (6 bases). Per germline, CDR1 SGHRS and CDR2 YFSETQ. The CDR3 contains 17 residues. Trimming took 0 bases from V and 0 from J, leaving 10 bases between them. The CDR3 bases are TGCGCCAGCAGCTTGGTGGCAGGGGCCTCTGGGGCCAACGTCCTGACTTTC. It yields the protein CASSLVAGASGANVLTF.

The rearrangement uses TRBV5-1 and TRBJ2-3; TRBD2 aligns across 7 bases. Germline lookup yields CDR1 SGHRS and CDR2 YFSETQ. The V and J ends lost 3 bases and 3 bases, in that order; junction bases with no gene match: 7. This CDR3 is built from 15 residues. DNA for the CDR3: TGCGCCAGCAGCTCTGAGCGGGGAAGGACAGATACGCAGTATTTT. Residues: CASSSERGRTDTQYF.